This TCR beta chain stems from a study of T cells in AML relapse after transplant (dated by TCRdb to about 2019). About the full investigation: Remission controls were clinically matched patients who maintained long-term complete remission with more than 3 years of follow-up. Remission samples were obtained from bone marrow collected about 1 year after HSCT from patients in whom complete remission was maintained. In this retrospective study, inhibitory receptor expression and TCR repertoires of bone marrow T cells were examined in patients given allogeneic HSCT for myeloid malignancy. What the authors observed across the whole study: TCR repertoire comparisons were based on very few samples, with only a few individuals included per group for unsorted bone marrow.

Library preparation was by PCR. TCR alpha and beta chains were amplified from RNA with a modified RACE PCR protocol rather than multiplex PCR. An Illumina MiSeq was used to sequence the libraries, and raw reads were demultiplexed using sample-specific barcode combinations. Per the original workflow: TCR clonotypes were identified from the sequencing reads using MiXCR software. TCRdb itself trimmed the public reads at Q25 with fastp, ran MiXCR and retained productive beta chains. Under each unique CDR3 protein, matching rows form one entry showing the most common genes and DNA. For this entry, the V and J calls and clone size follow TCRdb and not the study's own pipeline. A total of 3,300 or so distinct CDR3 sequences appear in this sample, about 11% of them only once. The ten largest clones add up to roughly 32% of the sample. This clonotype was picked up many times. Its binding antigen is unknown. No base-level quality is on record; no much larger clone is a single base apart.

CDR1 and CDR2 are drawn from the germline V gene: KGHDR, SFDVKD. The CDR3, from cysteine to phenylalanine, totals 16 residues. Just the 48-base CDR3 DNA is kept, in frame starting at base 1. Trimming removed 3 bases from V and 1 base from J, leaving 14 bases between the germline ends. The chain was built from TRBV24-1 and TRBJ1-1; a confident D gene designation cannot be given. The TCR was taken from a human donor who had a stem cell transplant for acute myeloid leukemia. Donor T cells from the graft may be present among the T cells after a transplant. The sample in question was bone marrow, either the whole sample or a sorted T cell fraction (not recorded which), obtained in complete remission. The nucleotide sequence is TGTGCCACCAGTGATAAAATCGGTTTGAGGAACACTGAAGCTTTCTTT. It translates as CATSDKIGLRNTEAFF.